Below are 32 T cell receptor beta chains sequenced from a single sample in a study of technical replicates of blood from a few donors. Repertoires were generated with immunoSEQ multiplex PCR, while TCRdb's copy carries only in-frame clones and drops some. This table holds roughly 56,000 clones, around 87% found once. Sequencing used PBMCs. Receptors were obtained from a human donor in good health. Some clones in this sample may be carry-over from other donors' samples.

The chain is built from TRBV7-9 and TRBJ1-6; a weak D match, TRBD1 (5 bases). There are 14 residues in the CDR3. Germline CDR1 SEHNR, CDR2 FQNEAQ (reference sequence). The V end was cut by 5 bases, the J end by 9 bases, with 14 bases between. CDR3 in amino acids: CASSLSLGRSPLHF. The CDR3 nucleotides are TGTGCCAGCAGCCTTAGCCTGGGGCGTTCACCCCTCCACTTT.

This clone was found a few times. V usage is TRBV2 and J usage is TRBJ1-6, with TRBD1 matching over 10 bases. Germline V gene data show CDR1 as SNHLY and CDR2 as FYNNEI. The CDR3 extends over 14 amino acids. V dropped 7 bases and J dropped 5; count of bases not matched to a gene: 2. CDR3 sequence: CASKDRGNNSPLHF. The CDR3 DNA follows: TGTGCCAGCAAGGACAGGGGGAATAATTCACCCCTCCACTTT.

The genes are TRBV10-3 and TRBJ1-3; the D gene is possibly TRBD1 (5 bases). The CDR3 runs 16 residues. Trimming pared 6 bases from V and 3 bases from J, leaving 18 bases between. The germline gives CDR1 ENHRY, CDR2 SYGVKD. The CDR3 protein is CAIRPRTGAYGNTIYF. Written as DNA, the CDR3 is TGTGCCATCAGGCCCCGAACAGGAGCATATGGAAACACCATATATTTT.

This rearrangement joins TRBV4-1 to TRBJ2-7; a weak D match, TRBD2 (6 bases). Trimming left V 4 bases short and J 5 bases short, with 18 bases between. Germline CDR1 and CDR2: MGHRA and YSYEKL. The CDR3 runs to 15 residues. As DNA, the CDR3 is TGCGCCAGCAGCCCCTGGGGTCGGGGGAACGACGAGCAGTACTTC. This translates into CASSPWGRGNDEQYF.

The chain has TRBV30 and TRBJ1-2, with D hard to call. This CDR3 region has 11 residues. V lost 4 bases and J lost 4, with 7 bases in between. Germline CDR1 is GTSNPN and CDR2 is SVGIG (reference sequence). The CDR3 DNA reads as TGTGCCTGGAAACGGAGCTATGGCTACACCTTC. This codes for CAWKRSYGYTF.

This chain connects TRBV7-2 to TRBJ2-7; 7 positions match TRBD2. Trimming cost V 5 bases and J 0 bases; bases outside gene matches: 13. Per germline, CDR1 SGHTA and CDR2 FQGNSA. The CDR3 length is 17 residues. The CDR3 DNA reads TGTGCCAGCAGCGGGCCCCCCCAGCGGGGAGTCTCCTACGAGCAGTACTTC. Translating gives CASSGPPQRGVSYEQYF.

The chain joins TRBV7-9 to TRBJ1-2, with 10 bases matching TRBD1. Germline CDR1 is SEHNR and CDR2 is FQNEAQ (reference sequence). The CDR3 sequence is 14 residues long. After removal of 5 bases from V and 8 bases from J, the junction contained 8 bases not matched to a gene. CDR3 bases: TGTGCCAGCAGCCCAAAGACAGGGGGCAAGGGCTACACCTTC. This translates into CASSPKTGGKGYTF.

The chain links TRBV7-7 to TRBJ2-3; unclear D gene. V lost 1 base and J 1 base, leaving 18 bases between the germline ends. The germline V gene has CDR1 SSHAT and CDR2 FNYEAQ (reference sequence). CDR3 length: 18 amino acids. DNA for the CDR3: TGTGCCAGCAGCTTAGGGGCCCGTGGATCGCTCGGCACAGATACGCAGTATTTT. Translation gives CASSLGARGSLGTDTQYF.

The rearrangement joins TRBV27 to TRBJ1-6; no clear D gene. The CDR3 contains 13 residues. V gave up 10 bases and J gave up 0 bases, with 7 bases separating them. CDR1 and CDR2 from the germline V gene are MNHEY and SMNVEV (reference sequence). The CDR3 sequence is CATQVSYNSPLHF. The CDR3 DNA is TGTGCCACCCAGGTCTCCTATAATTCACCCCTCCACTTT.

This chain links TRBV11-3 with TRBJ2-3; a weak D match, TRBD2 (7 bases). CDR3 size: 16 residues. Trimming took off 5 bases at V and 0 bases at J, with 15 bases between the two ends. CDR1 and CDR2 (germline): SGHNT, YENEEA. The chain's CDR3 is CASSRGGGGSTDTQYF. The CDR3 DNA reads TGTGCCAGCAGCAGGGGTGGCGGGGGCAGCACAGATACGCAGTATTTT.

In nucleotides, the CDR3 is TGTGCCAGCACCCGGGGGGGCATGTACGAGCAGTACTTC. Protein sequence: CASTRGGMYEQYF. The chain is built from TRBV6-1 and TRBJ2-7; 8 bases align to TRBD2. Trimming cost V 7 bases and J 4 bases; bases outside gene matches: 6. The CDR3 spans 13 residues. From germline, CDR1 is MNHNS and CDR2 SASEGT.

The V and J genes are TRBV9 and TRBJ2-7; tentative D call: TRBD1 (6 bases). CDR1 and CDR2 (germline): SGDLS, YYNGEE. The CDR3 has 14 residues. V lost 6 bases and J 9 bases, leaving 22 bases between the germline ends. Here the CDR3 reads CASNEDRSDLGQYF. In nucleotides, the CDR3 is TGTGCCAGCAATGAGGACAGATCTGACCTAGGGCAGTACTTC.

This chain joins TRBV27 and TRBJ2-1, with D tentatively TRBD2 (6 bases). V lost 0 bases and J lost 11, with 11 bases in between. The CDR3 has 13 amino acids. Germline V gene data show CDR1 as MNHEY and CDR2 as SMNVEV (reference sequence). The CDR3 DNA reads as TGTGCCAGCAGTTTATCTCGGGGGAGACAGCAGTTCTTC. Protein sequence: CASSLSRGRQQFF.

The V call is TRBV29-1, the J call TRBJ2-7; TRBD1 matches 10 bases. CDR1 is SQVTM, CDR2 ANQGSEA, per germline. V shed 5 bases and J 5 bases; nucleotides not matched to a gene: 9. The CDR3 runs to 14 residues. The CDR3, as DNA: TGCAGCGTTACCCCGAGGGACAGGGGTCACGAGCAGTACTTC. Its translation: CSVTPRDRGHEQYF.

This chain links TRBV19 with TRBJ1-6; TRBD1 might be the D (6 bases). The CDR3 consists of 16 residues. The V gene lost 3 bases and the J gene lost 6 bases, with 15 bases spanning the gap. Germline V lookup: CDR1 LNHDA, CDR2 SQIVND (reference sequence). The CDR3 DNA follows: TGTGCCAGTAGTATCCCTTCCACAGGGACTAATTCACCCCTCCACTTT. Its translation: CASSIPSTGTNSPLHF.

This chain uses TRBV5-1 with TRBJ2-5; a possible D gene is TRBD1 (5 bases). CDR1 and CDR2 (germline): SGHRS, YFSETQ. V dropped 5 bases and J dropped 3 bases, with 17 bases sitting between them. There are 15 residues in the CDR3. The DNA of the CDR3 is TGCGCCAGCAGTCGAGTGGACACAGGAGAAGAGACCCAGTACTTC. Translated, it gives CASSRVDTGEETQYF.

This sequence joins TRBV4-3 and TRBJ1-3; D is uncertain. The germline V gene has CDR1 LGHNA and CDR2 YSLEER. This CDR3 is 17 amino acids long. Trimming shortened V by 1 base and J by 0 bases, and 13 bases separated the two germline ends. CDR3 residues: CASSQALYASSGNTIYF. CDR3 coding DNA: TGCGCCAGCAGCCAAGCGTTATACGCGAGCTCTGGAAACACCATATATTTT.

The gene calls are TRBV5-1 and TRBJ2-2; TRBD2 matches at 10 bases. Germline V lookup: CDR1 SGHRS, CDR2 YFSETQ. Losses at the gene ends were 3 bases for V and 6 bases for J; bases not matched to a gene: 5. CDR3 length equals 15 residues. CDR3 nucleotides: TGCGCCAGCAGCTATCTAGCGGGAGTGTCCGGGGAGCTGTTTTTT. Protein: CASSYLAGVSGELFF.

V is TRBV7-2 and J is TRBJ2-3, with 9 bases that match TRBD2. CDR1 is SGHTA and CDR2 is FQGNSA in the germline V gene. The CDR3 is made up of 15 amino acids. CDR3 in DNA: TGTGCGGTCGGGGTTAGCGGGAGCGGCACAGATACGCAGTATTTT. It encodes CAVGVSGSGTDTQYF.

This clone has just one count. The V and J genes are TRBV10-3 and TRBJ2-1; TRBD1 agrees at 7 bases. The CDR3 consists of 12 residues. Looked up from germline, CDR1 is ENHRY and CDR2 is SYGVKD. Germline trimming cut 5 bases from V and 7 bases from J; bases unmatched to any gene: 2. CDR3 in amino acids: CAISQGDNEQFF. CDR3 DNA: TGTGCCATCAGTCAGGGGGATAATGAGCAGTTCTTC.

The V gene is TRBV19, the J gene TRBJ2-3; D is perhaps TRBD1 (5 bases). The CDR3 extends over 11 amino acids. V was cut by 8 bases and J by 5 bases, with 8 bases left in between. CDR1 LNHDA and CDR2 SQIVND come from the germline V gene (reference sequence). The CDR3 here is CASQGLDTQYF. CDR3 DNA sequence: TGTGCCAGTCAGGGTTTAGATACGCAGTATTTT.

This rearrangement joins TRBV18 to TRBJ2-7, with a tentative D call TRBD2 (5 bases). The CDR3 length is 14 residues. Per germline, CDR1 KGHSH and CDR2 LQKENI. Trimming removed 3 bases at V and 0 bases at J, with 9 bases between. CDR3: CASSPGALSYEQYF. Here the CDR3 DNA reads TGTGCCAGCTCACCGGGAGCGCTCTCCTACGAGCAGTACTTC. The full variable domain, rest sourced from reference TRBV18 and TRBJ2-7, is NAGVMQNPRHLVRRRGQEARLRCSPMKGHSHVYWYRQLPEEGLKFMVYLQKENIIDESGMPKERFSAEFPKEGPSILRIQQVVRGDSAAYFCASSPGALSYEQYFGPGTRLTVT.

The chain carries TRBV7-8 and TRBJ2-2; weak D call: TRBD1 (6 bases). From germline, CDR1 is SGHVS and CDR2 FQNEAQ. This CDR3 has 15 amino acids. The V end lost 7 bases, the J end lost 1 base, and 13 bases lay between the germline ends. CDR3 bases: TGTGCCAGCACCCCTCAGGGGTGGAACACCGGGGAGCTGTTTTTT. Encoded protein: CASTPQGWNTGELFF.

The chain employs TRBV10-3 and TRBJ2-3; possibly TRBD2 for D (6 bases). V was clipped by 7 bases and J by 1 base, with 18 bases between them. Germline values: CDR1 ENHRY, CDR2 SYGVKD. The CDR3 runs 16 residues. CDR3 nucleotide sequence: TGTGCCATCACGAGGGAGCGGGTTTCGGGCACAGATACGCAGTATTTT. It codes for CAITRERVSGTDTQYF.

This clone has just one count. This chain links TRBV11-1 with TRBJ1-1, with 11 bases aligning to TRBD1. Germline CDR1 is SGHAT and CDR2 is FQDESV (reference sequence). There are 14 residues in the CDR3. The ends lost 5 bases at V and 3 bases at J; junction bases unmatched: 2. The DNA of the CDR3 is TGTGCCAGCAGCCGGGACAGGGGGGACACTGAAGCTTTCTTT. This encodes CASSRDRGDTEAFF.

The chain joins TRBV9 to TRBJ2-5; 10 positions match TRBD2. With 4 bases clipped from V and 5 bases from J, the junction kept 5 bases outside the gene matches. The CDR3 is made up of 14 amino acids. CDR1 and CDR2 (germline): SGDLS, YYNGEE. The CDR3 DNA reads TGTGCCAGCAGCTACGGACTAGCGGTTGAGACCCAGTACTTC. Translated: CASSYGLAVETQYF.

The V gene is TRBV10-3, the J gene TRBJ2-6; 7 bases are a match to TRBD1. Per the germline V gene, CDR1 is ENHRY and CDR2 is SYGVKD. Trimming cost V 11 bases and J 1 base; bases outside gene matches: 2. The CDR3 totals 13 residues. CDR3 sequence reads: CAARGSGANVLTF. CDR3 sequence (DNA): TGTGCCGCCAGGGGGTCTGGGGCCAACGTCCTGACTTTC.

The gene calls are TRBV25-1 and TRBJ2-5, with 14 bases aligning to TRBD2. There are 15 residues in the CDR3. V shed 4 bases, J shed 5 bases, and the junction held 3 bases outside the gene matches. CDR1 and CDR2 (germline): MGHDK, SYGVNS. As DNA, the CDR3 is TGTGCCAGCAGTGCCCGACTAGCGGGAGGGGAGACCCAGTACTTC. Protein product: CASSARLAGGETQYF.

The rearrangement uses TRBV4-1 and TRBJ1-2; 7 nucleotides align to TRBD1. CDR3 length equals 16 residues. V gave up 1 base and J gave up 4 bases; unmatched junction bases: 9. Germline assignment: CDR1 MGHRA and CDR2 YSYEKL. The CDR3, as DNA: TGCGCCAGCAGCCAAGGAGGAGGGGACAGAATCTATGGCTACACCTTC. Its translation: CASSQGGGDRIYGYTF.

V usage is TRBV7-3 and J usage is TRBJ2-3; 14 bases are shared with TRBD2. After removal of 6 bases from V and 5 bases from J, the junction contained 4 bases not matched to a gene. This CDR3 has 15 residues. Looked up from germline, CDR1 is SGHTA and CDR2 is FQGTGA. The CDR3 DNA reads TGTGCCAGCAGGCTGGGACTAGCGGGAGAAGATACGCAGTATTTT. It is translated as CASRLGLAGEDTQYF.

The chain is built from TRBV19 and TRBJ1-5, with 7 bases fitting TRBD1. V shed 6 bases, J shed 3 bases, and the junction held 5 bases outside the gene matches. Looked up from germline, CDR1 is LNHDA and CDR2 is SQIVND (reference sequence). This CDR3 spans 14 amino acids. As DNA, the CDR3 is TGTGCCAGTAGGTCCGGGACAGACAATCAGCCCCAGCATTTT. Amino acids: CASRSGTDNQPQHF.

The genes are TRBV7-9 and TRBJ2-7; 7 bases are shared with TRBD2. Germline V CDR1 and CDR2: SEHNR, FQNEAQ (reference sequence). CDR3 length equals 13 residues. V dropped 4 bases and J dropped 2; count of bases not matched to a gene: 2. The CDR3 coding sequence is TGTGCCAGCAGCTCTAGCGGAACCTACGAGCAGTACTTC. It encodes CASSSSGTYEQYF. Combining the CDR3 with reference TRBV7-9 and TRBJ2-7 gives the whole variable domain DTGVSQNPRHKITKRGQNVTFRCDPISEHNRLYWYRQTLGQGPEFLTYFQNEAQLEKSRLLSDRFSAERPKGSFSTLEIQRTEQGDSAMYLCASSSSGTYEQYFGPGTRLTVT.